These 15 T cell receptor beta chains originate from one sample sequenced in a study of cytotoxic CD8 clonotypes in ibrutinib-treated CLL. The assay was immunoSEQ multiplex PCR, and TCRdb's table has in-frame clones only and misses some. This sample has over 120,000 clones; around 76% occur once, and the top ten carry 5% to 5.5%. Material: PBMCs, obtained after 24 months of ibrutinib treatment. These receptors all stem from a human donor with chronic lymphocytic leukemia.

This clone was picked up one time. The chain links TRBV4-2 to TRBJ2-3; 7 bases map to TRBD1. The junction had 4 bases not matched to a gene; V was cut back by 3 bases and J by 7 bases. The CDR3 covers 13 residues. CDR1 and CDR2 from the germline V gene are LGHNA and YNFKEQ. For the CDR3, the DNA is TGTGCCAGCAGCCATGACAGGGTGCATACGCAGTATTTT. It specifies CASSHDRVHTQYF.

The rearrangement links TRBV11-2 to TRBJ2-7; no definite D call. CDR3 length equals 14 residues. V lost 1 base and J 2 bases, leaving 9 bases between the germline ends. Germline-derived CDR1 and CDR2 are SGHAT and FQNNGV. Written as DNA, the CDR3 is TGTGCCAGCAGCTTAGTAGCCCGGACCTACGAGCAGTACTTC. Amino acids: CASSLVARTYEQYF.

The gene calls are TRBV11-2 and TRBJ1-5; D unclear. The germline gives CDR1 SGHAT, CDR2 FQNNGV. The ends were cut back, 3 bases at V and 1 base at J, with 4 bases in the middle. The length of the CDR3 is 13 residues. The CDR3 region has the DNA TGTGCCAGCAGCTTGCAGAGCAATCAGCCCCAGCATTTT. It is translated as CASSLQSNQPQHF.

This clone was detected a few times. The gene calls are TRBV23-1 and TRBJ2-3; perhaps TRBD2 as D (7 bases). TRBV23-1 is filed as an ORF, its function uncertain. The CDR3 is 16 residues long. Trimming removed 7 bases from V and 6 bases from J, with 23 bases in between. CDR3 DNA sequence: TGCGCCAGCATCCCCCCGGGGGGCGGGCACGCGGATACGCAGTATTTT. Translating it yields CASIPPGGGHADTQYF.

In nucleotides, the CDR3 is TGTGCCAGCAGTTTAAGGCCGCTGAGAGGTTCCGGCACAGATACGCAGTATTTT. Translating it yields CASSLRPLRGSGTDTQYF. This chain uses TRBV27 with TRBJ2-3; D gene unclear. The CDR3 spans 18 residues. Germline V CDR1 and CDR2: MNHEY, SMNVEV (reference sequence). The V and J ends lost 2 bases and 1 base respectively, with 19 bases between them.

The chain recombines TRBV15 with TRBJ1-2; tentatively, D is TRBD1 (5 bases). Germline V gives CDR1 LNHNV, CDR2 YYDKDF (reference sequence). The CDR3 spans 17 residues. V was trimmed by 3 bases and J by 5 bases, leaving 22 bases between them. The DNA of the CDR3 is TGTGCCACCAGCAGTCGAGGCCCGACGGGGGGAGGATATGGCTACACCTTC. Protein: CATSSRGPTGGGYGYTF.

This chain links TRBV5-6 with TRBJ1-1, with a tentative D call TRBD1 (5 bases). This CDR3 contains 13 residues. CDR1 and CDR2 (germline): SGHDT, YYEEEE. V was trimmed by 4 bases and J by 3 bases, leaving 10 bases between them. The CDR3 sequence is CASSRGAHTEAFF. The CDR3 nucleotides read TGTGCCAGCAGCAGGGGTGCCCACACTGAAGCTTTCTTT.

The chain carries TRBV18 and TRBJ2-7; maybe TRBD1 (5 bases). From germline, CDR1 is KGHSH and CDR2 LQKENI. Trimming pared 3 bases from V and 2 bases from J, leaving 17 bases between. The CDR3 sequence is 16 residues long. Here the CDR3 reads CASSPLVSGPPYEQYF. In DNA, the CDR3 is TGTGCCAGCTCACCTTTAGTGTCAGGGCCCCCCTACGAGCAGTACTTC.

This chain connects TRBV4-3 to TRBJ2-7; TRBD2 aligns across 9 bases. Germline V gene sequence: CDR1 LGHNA, CDR2 YSLEER. CDR3 length: 15 residues. Losses at the gene ends were 1 base for V and 7 bases for J; bases not matched to a gene: 8. The CDR3 DNA reads TGCGCCAGCAGCCAAGCCAGCGGGGGGCCCTGGGAGCAGTACTTC. Amino acid sequence: CASSQASGGPWEQYF.

A note on this clone: The same CDR3 is also encoded by other DNA sequences in this sample. The gene calls are TRBV30 and TRBJ2-5; maybe TRBD2 (5 bases). The V end lost 0 bases, the J end lost 5 bases, and 7 bases lay between the germline ends. CDR1 is GTSNPN, CDR2 SVGIG, per germline (reference sequence). CDR3 length equals 12 residues. The CDR3 region is CAWSVRGETQYF. The CDR3 nucleotides are TGTGCCTGGAGTGTACGGGGTGAGACCCAGTACTTC.

This clone was counted a single time. This rearrangement joins TRBV13 to TRBJ1-2; no firm D call. The CDR3 has 13 residues. The V and J ends lost 2 bases and 8 bases respectively, with 12 bases between them. Looked up from germline, CDR1 is PRHDT and CDR2 is FYEKMQ (reference sequence). The CDR3 DNA follows: TGTGCCAGCAGCTTAACCCCTCAGTTGGGCTACACCTTC. Encoded protein: CASSLTPQLGYTF.

The chain links TRBV21-1 to TRBJ2-3; the D call of TRBD2 is as the table states it, not checked on the DNA. TRBV21-1 is reported as a pseudogene. This CDR3 contains 17 residues. CDR3 sequence (DNA): TGTGCCACGCACCCGGGACTCACTAACCCTAGCACAGATACGCAGTATTTT. Translated, it gives CATHPGLTNPSTDTQYF.

The chain has TRBV28 and TRBJ1-3; D uncertain. V lost 6 bases and J 0 bases, leaving 9 bases between the germline ends. The germline V gene has CDR1 MDHEN and CDR2 SYDVKM. The CDR3 runs 14 residues. Here the CDR3 reads CASRGGNSGNTIYF. The CDR3 DNA is TGTGCCAGCAGGGGCGGAAACTCTGGAAACACCATATATTTT.

V usage is TRBV4-2 and J usage is TRBJ2-1; D not resolved. Germline V gene lookup returns CDR1 LGHNA and CDR2 YNFKEQ. The CDR3 runs to 17 residues. Trimming took off 4 bases at V and 0 bases at J, with 16 bases between the two ends. The CDR3 DNA reads as TGTGCCAGCAGCCGGAGCTATCCATCGAGCTCCTACAATGAGCAGTTCTTC. This translates into CASSRSYPSSSYNEQFF.

The rearrangement uses TRBV9 and TRBJ2-3, with 9 bases lining up with TRBD2. The CDR3 runs 16 residues. V shed 0 bases and J 4 bases; nucleotides not matched to a gene: 6. Per the germline V gene, CDR1 is SGDLS and CDR2 is YYNGEE. CDR3: CASSVAMAGGPDTQYF. The CDR3 DNA reads as TGTGCCAGCAGCGTAGCTATGGCGGGGGGGCCAGATACGCAGTATTTT.